These 18 T cell receptor beta chains were sequenced from one sample in a study of ipilimumab plus nivolumab after autologous stem cell transplantation. Sequencing used immunoSEQ multiplex PCR; TCRdb keeps in-frame clones, though not all of them. The table shows 9,000 to 9,500 clones, with around 69% occurring only once. The sample consisted of PBMCs, taken in a trial of ipilimumab plus nivolumab as post-transplant consolidation. The receptors come from a female donor with multiple myeloma.

This clone was counted a single time. The rearrangement joins TRBV30 to TRBJ1-2; weak D call: TRBD1 (6 bases). The CDR3 sequence is 13 residues long. Trimming removed 8 bases from V and 5 bases from J, with 18 bases in between. Per the germline V gene, CDR1 is GTSNPN and CDR2 is SVGIG (reference sequence). Here the CDR3 DNA reads TGTGCCGGAACCCGGGACATTCAATATGGCTACACCTTC. It specifies CAGTRDIQYGYTF.

In the case of this clone: At one end the junction does not follow the germline gene, possibly because of a read error. The J gene is TRBJ2-7, the V gene TRBV6-1; tentatively, D is TRBD2 (5 bases). CDR1 MNHNS and CDR2 SASEGT come from the germline V gene. The CDR3 runs to 12 residues. The CDR3 loop reads CASRKDSHEQYF. The DNA for the CDR3 is TGTGCCAGCAGAAAGGACTCCCACGAGCAGTACTTC.

The CDR3 DNA sequence: TGCAAACGTGAGACCCAGTACTTC. Protein product: CKRETQYF. The chain employs TRBV20-1 and TRBJ2-5; the D is unclear. This CDR3 spans 8 amino acids. Germline CDR1 DFQATT, CDR2 SNEGSKA (reference sequence).

This chain connects TRBV19 to TRBJ2-5; possible D gene TRBD1, 5 bases. V was clipped by 4 bases and J by 2 bases, with 14 bases between them. CDR3 length: 15 amino acids. The germline V gene encodes CDR1 LNHDA and CDR2 SQIVND (reference sequence). DNA of the CDR3: TGTGCCAGTAGTAAACGAGCACAGGATCAAGAGACCCAGTACTTC. The encoded protein is CASSKRAQDQETQYF.

This clone was observed a handful of times. V gene TRBV7-8 combines with J gene TRBJ2-2, with D maybe TRBD2 (6 bases). The length of the CDR3 is 16 residues. Trimming stripped 1 base from V and 4 bases from J, with 13 bases between. CDR1 SGHVS and CDR2 FQNEAQ come from the germline V gene. CDR3 in amino acids: CASSLEGGRGTGELFF. The CDR3 DNA follows: TGTGCCAGCAGCTTAGAGGGAGGCCGGGGCACCGGGGAGCTGTTTTTT.

V and J are TRBV28 and TRBJ2-1; 7 bases are shared with TRBD2. The CDR3 sequence is 19 residues long. The germline V gene encodes CDR1 MDHEN and CDR2 SYDVKM. Trimming at V came to 3 bases and at J to 9 bases, leaving 23 bases not matched to a gene. CDR3 sequence (DNA): TGTGCCAGCAGTTTCCCCCCCCTCGGCGGGAGCACGTCTAGGAGTGAGCAGTTCTTC. It encodes CASSFPPLGGSTSRSEQFF.

J is TRBJ2-7 and V is TRBV27; 8 bases align to TRBD1. Losses at the gene ends were 3 bases for V and 3 bases for J; bases not matched to a gene: 4. Germline V gene data show CDR1 as MNHEY and CDR2 as SMNVEV (reference sequence). The CDR3 has 14 amino acids. The CDR3 here is CASSLPGGYYEQYF. The CDR3 DNA reads TGTGCCAGCAGTTTGCCAGGGGGCTACTACGAGCAGTACTTC.

The chain has TRBV7-3 and TRBJ2-1; the D is unclear. The V end was cut by 0 bases, the J end by 7 bases, with 4 bases between. The CDR3 consists of 12 residues. Germline CDR1 reads SGHTA; CDR2 reads FQGTGA. DNA for the CDR3: TGTGCCAGCAGCTTAACCGGGAATGAGCAGTTCTTC. It specifies CASSLTGNEQFF.

The J gene is TRBJ2-7, the V gene TRBV6-1, with 7 nucleotides matching TRBD1. J lost 0 bases, V lost 6 bases, and 5 bases had no gene match. Germline CDR1 and CDR2: MNHNS and SASEGT. CDR3 length: 14 residues. In DNA form, the CDR3 reads TGTGCCAGCAGCCCGGACAGGTACTCCTACGAGCAGTACTTC. Its protein product is CASSPDRYSYEQYF.

A few counts support this clone. This clone may be a read error of a much larger clone one base away. The same CDR3 can be traced to other DNA sequences in this sample. The J gene is TRBJ1-1, the V gene TRBV20-1; D ambiguous. Germline CDR1 DFQATT, CDR2 SNEGSKA (reference sequence). Trimming pared 5 bases from V and 0 bases from J, leaving 4 bases between. The CDR3 has 11 amino acids. CDR3 nucleotides: TGCAGTGCTTTGTTGAACACTGAAGCTTTCTTT. Protein: CSALLNTEAFF.

CDR3 DNA: TGTGCCAGCAGCTTGGTCGGGGGCAATGAGCAGTTCTTC. It encodes CASSLVGGNEQFF. The genes are TRBV5-4 and TRBJ2-1, with a possible D match to TRBD2 (6 bases). Per germline, CDR1 SGHNT and CDR2 YYREEE (reference sequence). The CDR3 contains 13 residues. V was cut by 0 bases and J by 6 bases, with 7 bases left in between.

Judged by abundance, this clone is medium-sized (0.01 to 0.1%). This chain connects TRBV7-8 to TRBJ1-5, with D perhaps matching TRBD1 (6 bases). V lost 5 bases to trimming and J lost 5 bases, with 25 bases between them. This CDR3 has 18 residues. Germline V gene data show CDR1 as SGHVS and CDR2 as FQNEAQ. The CDR3 nucleotides read TGTGCCAGCAGCCCCCCCCAACAGGGAAGTGTTTGGGATCAGCCCCAGCATTTT. Protein: CASSPPQQGSVWDQPQHF.

The chain has TRBV6-6 and TRBJ1-1; D is ambiguous. Germline V lookup: CDR1 MNHNY, CDR2 SVGAGI (reference sequence). V was cut by 8 bases and J by 0 bases, with 13 bases left in between. The CDR3 is 14 residues long. DNA of the CDR3: TGTGCCAGCCAAAAATTAGCCGTGAACACTGAAGCTTTCTTT. Translating gives CASQKLAVNTEAFF.

This chain uses TRBV11-3 with TRBJ2-7, with unresolved D. Looked up from germline, CDR1 is SGHNT and CDR2 is YENEEA. The CDR3 spans 15 residues. V lost 5 bases and J lost 0, with 14 bases in between. CDR3 in DNA: TGTGCCAGCAGCCCCCCCGTAGTCCTCTCCTACGAGCAGTACTTC. It encodes CASSPPVVLSYEQYF.

V usage is TRBV27 and J usage is TRBJ2-1; 13 bases are a match to TRBD2. With V trimmed by 2 bases and J by 13 bases, 2 bases remained unmatched. The V gene's germline CDR1 is MNHEY and CDR2 SMNVEV (reference sequence). CDR3 length: 13 residues. Here the CDR3 DNA reads TGTGCCAGCAGTTTAACTAGCGGGAGGGATCAGTTCTTC. Translated: CASSLTSGRDQFF.

This chain joins TRBV7-5 and TRBJ2-5. TRBV7-5 is labeled a pseudogene. The length of the CDR3 is 14 residues. This CDR3 reads CASSSTSWGETQYF. The CDR3 DNA sequence: TGTGCCAGCAGCTCGACGTCGTGGGGAGAGACCCAGTACTTC.

The rearrangement uses TRBV7-8 and TRBJ1-5; D gene unclear. V dropped 1 base and J dropped 5 bases, with 6 bases sitting between them. This CDR3 contains 13 residues. CDR1 SGHVS and CDR2 FQNEAQ come from the germline V gene. DNA for the CDR3: TGTGCCAGCAGCTTAGGTTGGGATCAGCCCCAGCATTTT. This translates into CASSLGWDQPQHF.

This clone was detected only once. One junction end disagrees with the germline gene, perhaps due to a read error. The chain employs TRBV11-2 and TRBJ2-5, with D hard to call. The germline gives CDR1 SGHAT, CDR2 FQNNGV. The CDR3 runs 12 residues. The CDR3 coding sequence is TGTGCCAGCAGTTTAGAGGAGGAGACCCAGTACTTC. It specifies CASSLEEETQYF.